Detailed here is one T cell receptor (beta chain). Its binding antigen is unknown. Per-base qualities were not stored, and no clone one base away is much larger. The cohort comprised fewer than 750 healthy bone marrow donors. All cohort members were sampled while nominally healthy, although unrecorded immune exposures were likely present. The donor was CMV seronegative and belonged to the group of 352 seronegative cohort members. A peripheral blood sample was collected from each donor, and TCR beta sequencing was performed on peripheral blood mononuclear cells. Genomic DNA extraction from the blood cell samples was performed with the Qiagen DNeasy Blood Extraction Kit. The CDR3 holds 15 amino acids from the cysteine to the phenylalanine. The entry retains the CDR3 DNA only, 45 bases that are in frame from base 1. The CDR1 and CDR2 encoded by the germline V gene (reference sequence) are PRHDT and FYEKMQ. Trimming takes 2 bases from V and 1 base from J, and the germline ends sit 9 bases apart.

The library was produced with the immunoSEQ multiplex PCR assay. For the multiplex PCR, a mixture combining 60 forward primers for TCR Vbeta segments and 13 reverse primers for TCR Jbeta segments was used. Amplification of the CDR3 region of rearranged TCR beta genes was performed with a multiplex PCR assay on genomic DNA. The amplified TCR beta libraries were sequenced on the Illumina HiSeq System as 87-base-pair reads. Per the authors' processing: In a later analysis, tens of millions of unique TCR beta chains were counted across the 500 to 700 repertoires, and approximately 11 million of these chains were shared by at least two donors. Raw reads were error-corrected and collapsed into unique sequences by a nearest-neighbor algorithm in which closely related sequences were merged to remove PCR and sequencing errors. To assign V, D and J gene segments, CDR3 sequences were aligned to IMGT reference sequences. For a sequence to be retained, a match of at least six nucleotides to both a V gene segment and a J gene segment was required. Rearrangements were called productive when the CDR3 lacked stop codons and stayed in frame with V and J; all others were non-productive. Following IMGT convention, CDR3 was defined as the stretch from the second conserved V-encoded cysteine to the conserved J-encoded phenylalanine. In an earlier analysis of more than 550 of the donors, sequences lacking an unambiguous match to a single V gene segment were excluded. An earlier analysis of under 750 of the donors called V segments functional above 56.7% productive rearrangements and segregating when the between-donor standard deviation exceeded 5%. A statistical classification framework was developed to diagnose cytomegalovirus status using the catalog of TCR beta chain sequences. In a later analysis, V and J genes were assigned by comparing TCR nucleotide sequences against IMGT/GENE-DB human TR gene sequences. In a later analysis, CDR3 sequences and most-parsimonious VDJ recombination scenarios were assigned using the TCRdist pipeline. In a later analysis, every TCR beta chain was defined by the combination of its CDR3 amino acid sequence and its V-gene family, and reads without a unique V-gene family were dropped. In a later analysis, around 650 highly shared, low-generation-probability nucleotide sequences were removed to address suspected cross-contamination and a sequencing artifact. For each public chain, a later analysis derived a clonal expansion index from normalized ranks of inferred template counts within each repertoire. In a later analysis, generation probabilities were computed using a VDJ recombination model fitted to out-of-frame rearrangements, and the results were checked against IGoR. In a later analysis, hypergeometric tests were used to score TCR-TCR, TCR-HLA and TCR-CMV co-occurrence, with a repertoire-size bias correction applied to TCR pairs. To estimate false discovery rates, a later analysis permuted the HLA or CMV assignments 20 times. In a later analysis, co-occurring TCRs were grouped using DBSCAN, and TCRdist sequence similarity was added for clustering within HLA-allele-positive subsets. Repertoires with fewer than 30,000 or more than 120,000 public chains were left out of co-occurrence clustering, as were about 5 repertoires with anomalous nucleotide sharing. TCRdb provides this immuneACCESS table in a form limited to in-frame rearrangements. Some clones are lacking; in checked studies, under half of them reflect an unresolved V gene, and why the rest are absent is not known. V, J and clone size reflect that table, while D and trimming were determined from the DNA. Counted in this sample were roughly 150,000 clones; approximately 81% of them appeared once. The ten most abundant clones make up 1% of the sample.

This specimen comes from a study of cytomegalovirus exposure and HLA in healthy donors (dated by TCRdb to about 2017). The study in broad terms: According to an earlier analysis of around 600 of the donors, about 179 million T cells yielded over 100 million unique TCR beta sequences and approximately 300 Gb of sequence data. To predict cytomegalovirus infection status, the study combined high-throughput TCR immunosequencing, statistical association of individual TCRs with disease status, and machine learning. Every discovery cohort repertoire had been produced on one sequencing platform. A separate validation cohort of about 110 different subjects was used in addition to the roughly 670-subject first cohort. Alongside the repertoire data, information on donor age, sex, ethnicity and CMV serostatus was compiled. Because of strong linkage in the cohort, roughly five DR-DQ haplotypes were treated as single units for association and clustering. Rather than drawing on any new phenotypic data, the later analysis identified candidate immune exposures from TCR beta sequences and the way those sequences occurred across donors. The number of typed donors differed by locus: about 629-630 for A, B, C, DRB1 and DQB1; 500 to 550 for DQA1; about 600 for DPA1; and roughly 470 for DPB1. Among roughly 400 genotyped donors of the cohort, an average of around 250,000 unique TCR beta nucleotide sequences was sequenced per donor, of which 15% to 20% were non-productive. Class I and class II HLA loci were covered by the typing at four-digit resolution. An early release that covered 500 to 800 HLA-typed donors contained about 300 gigabases of sequencing data and around 85 million unique TCR sequences. In a later analysis, previously published TCR beta repertoires from 550 to 750 donors were re-analyzed and high-resolution HLA genotyping was added so that TCR occurrence patterns could be studied. The aim of the study was to test whether cataloging public T cell receptors could identify signatures of past pathogen exposure. The genetic ancestry cluster associated with self-reported Caucasian donors included around 76% of the roughly 380 genotyped donors. The T cell repertoires of several hundred subjects were profiled by immunosequencing and related to cytomegalovirus serostatus. An earlier analysis of approximately 630 of the donors applied high-throughput TCR beta sequencing to assess whether each TCR beta V gene segment acted as functional or pseudogenic. Genome-wide SNP genotypes for about three fifths of the roughly 700 donors were used in a later genetic analysis, which treated that subset as a discovery cohort. Paper-wide results and their limitations: A few of the identified cytomegalovirus-associated TCR beta chains were confirmed in vitro to be specific for cytomegalovirus antigens. The study listed approximately 160 TCR beta chains as associated with cytomegalovirus. Cytomegalovirus status was reported to be diagnosed by the classifier with high specificity and sensitivity in both the original and validation cohorts. This cohort had only TCR beta chains sequenced, and the lack of alpha or paired-chain data limited which features could be detected. A later genetic analysis associated a missense DCLRE1C variant with V-gene and J-gene trimming of TCR beta chains, and an independent cohort replicated the association. According to a later genetic analysis, donors in an Asian-associated ancestry cluster had fewer N-insertions in productive TCRs than the approximately 710-donor mean. Some IMGT-functional V segments, including TRBV6-2 and TRBV6-3, could not be told apart with the 87-base-pair reads, so those segments were excluded. Most TCR sequences were seen in very few donors, while some public TCRs were found in many individuals. At a false discovery rate of 0.05, a later analysis linked some 18,000 TCR beta sequences to specific HLA alleles. In an earlier analysis of some 640 of the donors, most TCR beta V segments were observed in productive rearrangements about 87% or about 30% of the time, broadly matching IMGT annotations. A further reported finding was that TCR beta sequences accurately predicted the HLA-A and HLA-B alleles for most subjects in the first cohort. According to a later analysis, most CMV-associated TCR beta chains appeared to be HLA-restricted, and the HLA associations seemed to be driven largely by CMV exposure. HLA typing was unavailable for some donors at each locus, so association tests used only the typed subset. Seventeen rarely observed V segments, including chromosome 9 orphons, were excluded from the earlier analysis of approximately 500 of the donors because counts were too low. The sequencing pipeline was judged likely to have produced a cluster of highly shared sequence variants as a technical artifact. In a later analysis, several top co-occurrence clusters were reported to appear linked to parvovirus B19, influenza, CMV and Epstein-Barr virus. A later analysis found that HLA-associated TCR beta chains were more clonally expanded and had lower generation probabilities than equally common non-associated chains. According to the authors, the approach could potentially be generalized to other disease states and immunological phenotypes. Immune exposure information for the cohort was limited to CMV serostatus. According to a later analysis, TCR association rates differed among HLA loci, with DRB1 alleles showing the most associated TCRs and HLA-C alleles showing the fewest. Linkage disequilibrium might explain the correlated functional status among segregating V segments, but an unknown experimental factor could not be excluded. When HLA alleles, especially DR and DQ, strongly co-occurred, TCR associations were difficult to assign to individual alleles. Sequencing depth was assumed to be roughly uniform across donors in the presence/absence analyses, though that assumption may not hold.

The sample was PBMCs. The sequence joins TRBV13 to TRBJ2-1; perhaps TRBD2 is the D gene, with 5 bases matching. The TCR was taken from a boy aged 2-15 years in good health and CMV-seronegative. The CDR3 reads CASSLRLASYNEQFF. The DNA sequence is TGTGCCAGCAGCTTACGGCTAGCATCCTACAATGAGCAGTTCTTC.